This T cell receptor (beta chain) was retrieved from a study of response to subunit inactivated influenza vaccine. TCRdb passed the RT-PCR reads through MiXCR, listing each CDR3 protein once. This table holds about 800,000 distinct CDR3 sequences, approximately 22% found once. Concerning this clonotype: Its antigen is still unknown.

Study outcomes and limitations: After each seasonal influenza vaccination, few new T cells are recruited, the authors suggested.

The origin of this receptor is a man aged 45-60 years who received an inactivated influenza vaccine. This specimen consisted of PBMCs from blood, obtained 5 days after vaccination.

Here the CDR3 DNA reads TGTGCCAGCAGCGTAGCTACGAAGACCTCCTCCGGGGAGCTGTTTTTT. Its protein product is CASSVATKTSSGELFF. This chain connects TRBV9 to TRBJ2-2; D ambiguous. Trimming took off 0 bases at V and 6 bases at J, with 15 bases between the two ends. The length of the CDR3 is 16 residues. Germline V CDR1 and CDR2: SGDLS, YYNGEE.